Presented here are 15 T cell receptor beta chains from one specimen sequenced in a study of blood T cell repertoires in COVID-19. TCRdb keeps only in-frame clones here, not all; method: immunoSEQ multiplex PCR. The repertoire holds some 260,000 clones, with roughly 84% as singletons. The sequenced sample was peripheral blood. These receptor sequences come from a woman aged 40 to 55 who had recovered from COVID-19.

The V call is TRBV30, the J call TRBJ2-7, with a tentative D call TRBD1 (5 bases). V gave up 3 bases and J gave up 2 bases, with 14 bases separating them. The germline V gene encodes CDR1 GTSNPN and CDR2 SVGIG (reference sequence). CDR3 length equals 14 residues. CDR3 coding DNA: TGTGCCTGGAGCAGACAGACACCCCCCTACGAGCAGTACTTC. Residues: CAWSRQTPPYEQYF.

The chain links TRBV18 to TRBJ2-5; a possible D gene is TRBD2 (6 bases). V was trimmed by 3 bases and J by 4 bases, leaving 12 bases between them. The CDR3 runs to 14 residues. Germline V gene sequence: CDR1 KGHSH, CDR2 LQKENI. CDR3 bases: TGTGCCAGCTCACCCCGACTAGTCTCAGAGACCCAGTACTTC. It specifies CASSPRLVSETQYF.

This CDR3 is CASSLSAAISYNEQFF. DNA of the CDR3: TGTGCCAGCAGCTTATCAGCGGCAATCTCCTACAATGAGCAGTTCTTC. The V call is TRBV7-6, the J call TRBJ2-1; tentative D call: TRBD2 (5 bases). Trimming pared 2 bases from V and 0 bases from J, leaving 11 bases between. Germline lookup yields CDR1 SGHVS and CDR2 FNYEAQ. The CDR3 is 16 residues long.

This chain links TRBV6-5 with TRBJ2-1, with 11 bases that match TRBD2. V lost 4 bases to trimming and J lost 7 bases; unmatched junction nucleotides: 6. The CDR3 is 15 residues long. Germline CDR1 is MNHEY and CDR2 is SVGAGI. This CDR3 is CASSSGSGRGNEQFF. CDR3 DNA: TGTGCCAGCAGTTCTGGTAGCGGGAGGGGGAATGAGCAGTTCTTC.

V gene TRBV19 combines with J gene TRBJ2-1; 8 nucleotides agree with TRBD2. Germline V gene lookup returns CDR1 LNHDA and CDR2 SQIVND (reference sequence). The CDR3 runs to 13 residues. V gave up 10 bases and J gave up 5 bases; unmatched junction bases: 7. This chain's CDR3 is CAIRLASNNEQFF. As DNA, the CDR3 is TGTGCCATTCGACTAGCGTCGAACAATGAGCAGTTCTTC.

The V call is TRBV16, the J call TRBJ2-7; D remains unclear. Trimming stripped 0 bases from V and 0 bases from J, with 12 bases between. The CDR3 totals 16 residues. Germline values: CDR1 KGHSY, CDR2 FQNENV. CDR3 sequence reads: CASSQSHSLNSYEQYF. The CDR3 region has the DNA TGTGCCAGCAGCCAATCGCACAGCCTTAACTCCTACGAGCAGTACTTC.

Details on this clone: Additional DNA sequences in this sample encode the identical CDR3. This chain uses TRBV9 with TRBJ1-2; a weak D match, TRBD1 (5 bases). V dropped 0 bases and J dropped 0 bases, with 9 bases sitting between them. Germline CDR1 SGDLS, CDR2 YYNGEE. The CDR3 has 15 residues. CDR3 residues: CASSVGQGSNYGYTF. DNA for the CDR3: TGTGCCAGCAGCGTAGGCCAGGGCTCTAACTATGGCTACACCTTC.

The chain is built from TRBV6-2 or TRBV6-3 and TRBJ2-7; 7 nucleotides line up with TRBD1. Germline CDR1 and CDR2: MNHEY and SVGEGT. V was clipped by 6 bases and J by 7 bases; unmatched bases: 15. The CDR3 contains 15 residues. In nucleotides, the CDR3 is TGTGCCAGCAGCCCCCCACACAGACAGGGTGGAGAGCAGTACTTC. Its translation is CASSPPHRQGGEQYF.

The rearrangement uses TRBV5-1 and TRBJ1-6, with TRBD1 as a possible D gene (5 bases). Trimming left V 4 bases short and J 8 bases short, with 16 bases between. CDR3 length: 15 amino acids. Germline V gene lookup returns CDR1 SGHRS and CDR2 YFSETQ. CDR3 residues: CASSRQMGGDSPLHF. The CDR3 region has the DNA TGCGCCAGCAGCCGACAGATGGGGGGTGATTCACCCCTCCACTTT.

This chain connects TRBV6-5 to TRBJ1-5, with D maybe TRBD1 (6 bases). This CDR3 has 14 residues. V lost 2 bases and J 6 bases, leaving 11 bases between the germline ends. In germline, CDR1 is MNHEY, CDR2 SVGAGI. This CDR3 reads CASSYEQGTQPQHF. The CDR3 nucleotides are TGTGCCAGCAGTTACGAGCAGGGGACTCAGCCCCAGCATTTT.

The chain couples TRBV27 to TRBJ2-7, with TRBD2 as a possible D gene (6 bases). The CDR3 length is 16 residues. Looked up from germline, CDR1 is MNHEY and CDR2 is SMNVEV (reference sequence). V shed 4 bases and J shed 7 bases, with 23 bases lying between them. The CDR3 reads CASSSELTLSRGEQYF. The CDR3 bases are TGTGCCAGCAGTTCGGAGTTGACACTCTCCCGGGGGGAGCAGTACTTC.

V is TRBV7-9 and J is TRBJ1-5, with 9 nucleotides matching TRBD1. Per germline, CDR1 SEHNR and CDR2 FQNEAQ (reference sequence). This CDR3 contains 16 residues. The V segment lost 5 bases and the J segment 5 bases; nucleotides outside the gene matches: 10. CDR3 DNA: TGTGCCAGCAGCCCTTCCGACAGGGGGGATTATCAGCCCCAGCATTTT. Its translation is CASSPSDRGDYQPQHF.

The count of this clone is one. The chain recombines TRBV6-6 with TRBJ1-2; 8 bases are a match to TRBD1. J was trimmed by 8 bases and V by 6 bases; bases with no gene match: 8. In germline, CDR1 is MNHNY, CDR2 SVGAGI (reference sequence). The CDR3 is 13 residues long. The CDR3 is CASRAQGASGYTF. The CDR3 nucleotides are TGTGCCAGCAGGGCGCAGGGGGCGAGCGGCTACACCTTC.

The CDR3 is CASSYGRGGQPQHF. For the CDR3, the DNA is TGTGCCAGCAGTTACGGTAGGGGTGGCCAGCCCCAGCATTTT. The gene calls are TRBV6-2 or TRBV6-3 and TRBJ1-5; D is possibly TRBD1 (5 bases). The CDR3 sequence is 14 residues long. Germline V gene lookup returns CDR1 MNHEY and CDR2 SVGEGT. V lost 2 bases and J lost 7, with 12 bases in between.

The genes are TRBV29-1 and TRBJ2-1; a possible D gene is TRBD2 (6 bases). The CDR3 is made up of 13 amino acids. The V end was cut by 7 bases, the J end by 6 bases, with 16 bases between. Per the germline V gene, CDR1 is SQVTM and CDR2 is ANQGSEA. The CDR3: CSGGDSHGNEQFF. CDR3 DNA: TGCAGCGGGGGGGACTCCCACGGCAATGAGCAGTTCTTC.